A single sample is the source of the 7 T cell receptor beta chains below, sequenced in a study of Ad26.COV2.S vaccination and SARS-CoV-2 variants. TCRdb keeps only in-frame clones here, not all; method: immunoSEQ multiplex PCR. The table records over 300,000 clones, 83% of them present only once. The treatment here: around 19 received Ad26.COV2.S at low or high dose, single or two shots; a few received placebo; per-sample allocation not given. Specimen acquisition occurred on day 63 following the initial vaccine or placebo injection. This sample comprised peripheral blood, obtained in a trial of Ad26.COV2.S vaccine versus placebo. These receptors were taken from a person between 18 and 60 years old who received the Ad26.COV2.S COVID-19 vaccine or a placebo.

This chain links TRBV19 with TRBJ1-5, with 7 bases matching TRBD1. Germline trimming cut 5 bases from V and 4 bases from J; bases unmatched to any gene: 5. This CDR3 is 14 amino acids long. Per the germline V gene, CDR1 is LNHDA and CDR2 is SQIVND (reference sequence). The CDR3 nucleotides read TGTGCCAGTAGTGGGCGGGACAGTAATCAGCCCCAGCATTTT. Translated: CASSGRDSNQPQHF.

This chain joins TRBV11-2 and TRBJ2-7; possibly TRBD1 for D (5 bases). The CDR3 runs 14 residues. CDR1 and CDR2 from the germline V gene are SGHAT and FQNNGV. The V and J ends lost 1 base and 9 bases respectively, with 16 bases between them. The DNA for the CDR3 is TGTGCCAGCAGCTTAGGCCAGGGATCCCTTGGGCAGTACTTC. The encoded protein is CASSLGQGSLGQYF.

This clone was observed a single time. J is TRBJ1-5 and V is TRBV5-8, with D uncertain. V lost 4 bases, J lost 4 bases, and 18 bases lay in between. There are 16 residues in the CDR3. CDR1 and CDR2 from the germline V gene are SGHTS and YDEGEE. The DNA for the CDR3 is TGTGCCAGCAGCCAAACTTACCGGGGTTCAAATCAGCCCCAGCATTTT. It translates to CASSQTYRGSNQPQHF.

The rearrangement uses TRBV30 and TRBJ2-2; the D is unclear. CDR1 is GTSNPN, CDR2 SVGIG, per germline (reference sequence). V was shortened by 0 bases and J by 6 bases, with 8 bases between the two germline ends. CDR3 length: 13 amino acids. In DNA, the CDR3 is TGTGCCTGGAGTGTTGGGGTGGCCGGGGAGCTGTTTTTT. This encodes CAWSVGVAGELFF. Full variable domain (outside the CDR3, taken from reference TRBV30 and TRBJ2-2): SQTIHQWPATLVQPVGSPLSLECTVEGTSNPNLYWYRQAAGRGLQLLFYSVGIGQISSEVPQNLSASRPQDRQFILSSKKLLLSDSGFYLCAWSVGVAGELFFGEGSRLTVL.

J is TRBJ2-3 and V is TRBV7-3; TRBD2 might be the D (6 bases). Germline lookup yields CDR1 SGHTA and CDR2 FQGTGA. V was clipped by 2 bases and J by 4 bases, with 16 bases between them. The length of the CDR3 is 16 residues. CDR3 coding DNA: TGTGCCAGCAGCTTAGGAGCGGCGGAGGGCGCAGATACGCAGTATTTT. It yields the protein CASSLGAAEGADTQYF.

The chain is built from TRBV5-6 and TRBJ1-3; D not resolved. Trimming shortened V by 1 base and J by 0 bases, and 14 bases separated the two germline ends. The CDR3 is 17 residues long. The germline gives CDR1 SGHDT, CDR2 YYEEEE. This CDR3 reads CASSLLGTRSSGNTIYF. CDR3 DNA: TGTGCCAGCAGCTTGTTGGGTACCCGGAGCTCTGGAAACACCATATATTTT.

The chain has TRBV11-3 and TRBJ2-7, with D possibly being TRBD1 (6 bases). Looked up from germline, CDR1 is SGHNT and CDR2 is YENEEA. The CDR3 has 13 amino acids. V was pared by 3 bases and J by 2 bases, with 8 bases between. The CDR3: CASSLNRAYEQYF. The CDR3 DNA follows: TGTGCCAGCAGCTTGAACAGGGCCTACGAGCAGTACTTC.